The subject of this entry is one T cell receptor beta chain. Its antigen is currently not known. The sample holds no much larger clone one base away, and base qualities are not on file. In the paper's terms, the time point label means: cycle 2 day 1 (C2D1) of nivolumab. All trial patients had relapsed after autologous stem cell transplantation, with cohorts A, B and C differing in prior brentuximab vedotin exposure. The trial cohort comprised around 60 patients with relapsed/refractory classical Hodgkin lymphoma whose best overall responses were complete response, partial response or progressive disease. Trial patients were treated with single-agent nivolumab in the multi-cohort phase II CheckMate 205 trial. An independent review committee assessed best overall response by applying the 2007 International Working Group response criteria. Trial PBMCs were obtained immediately prior to nivolumab initiation (C1D1) and on therapy at cycle 2 day 1 and cycle 4 day 1. After peripheral blood was drawn into 8 mL Vacutainer Cell Preparation Tubes, PBMCs were isolated by centrifugation and then cryopreserved.

This entry comes from a study of PD-1 blockade in classical Hodgkin lymphoma (dated by TCRdb to 2019 to 2021). Regarding the study in general: Nivolumab dosing was 3 mg/kg intravenously every 2 weeks, continuing until either disease progression or unacceptable toxicity. A peripheral blood immune signature of response to PD-1 blockade in classical Hodgkin lymphoma was defined using TCR beta sequencing and CyTOF. Points the paper makes about the study in general: Baseline TCR diversity was reported to be lower in newly diagnosed patients than in healthy donors and to be lower still in relapsed/refractory patients. By C4D1, a significant rise was seen in CD4+ TCR diversity but not in CD8+ TCR diversity (p=0.0027 vs p=0.16), and the rise was most apparent among complete responders (p=0.02). Lower diversity was observed in patients in whom nivolumab was started less than 1 year after ASCT, and these patients were excluded from later analyses so that confounding by immune reconstitution would be avoided. Only a single clinical trial cohort was studied, and what caused the repertoire differences, possibly disease activity or prior therapy, remained undefined. Among trial patients, those achieving complete response had baseline diversity similar to that of newly diagnosed patients, while diversity was significantly lower in partial responders and progressors.

The CDR3 has 15 amino acids, counting the end cysteine and phenylalanine. The retained sequence is limited to the CDR3, 45 bases, with the frame set at the first base. CDR1 and CDR2, looked up from the germline V gene, are ENHRY and SYGVKD. Clipping removes 4 bases from V and 1 base from J, with 4 as the unmatched junction base count. The Qiagen DNeasy kit was used to extract genomic DNA from unsorted PBMCs and from the negatively selected CD4+ and CD8+ fractions. TCR beta CDR3 regions were amplified by immunoSEQ multiplex PCR using primers annealing to V and J segments. A synthetic immune receptor repertoire was used to minimize amplification bias, and remaining bias was computationally removed after sequencing. Processing in the source paper ran as follows. Custom Python scripts were used to quantify repertoire diversity as the Shannon entropy index. Unsorted, CD4+ and CD8+ repertoires were analyzed separately, except in combined analyses where CD4+ and CD8+ sequences were merged in silico. A clone was considered expanded if an increase in frequency of at least 2-fold after treatment relative to C1D1 was found, and a pseudocount of 0.5 was applied to clones undetected at baseline. Clones with 0 or 1 copy at C1D1 were classified as singleton clones, and clones with 2 or more copies were classified as non-singleton clones. By matching protein sequences in sorted samples from the same patient, clones expanded in unsorted samples were annotated as CD4+, CD8+ or unknown. Wilcoxon tests on paired samples were used to test diversity changes from C1D1 to C4D1. TCRdb retrieved this table from immuneACCESS and kept in-frame rearrangements only. Not all clones are present; in checked studies, unresolved V genes account for under half, and no reason is known for the remainder. That table furnishes V, J and clone size, whereas the DNA furnished D and trimming. This sample gives under 75,000 clones in total; more than 75% of them show up just once. 5.4% of the sample rests with the top ten.

The origin of this receptor is a human donor with classical Hodgkin lymphoma. This chain joins TRBV10-3 to TRBJ2-5; 9 of the junction bases match TRBD2. The sequenced sample was peripheral blood mononuclear cells (PBMCs), obtained before the second cycle of nivolumab. The DNA is TGTGCCATCAGTGGGGCTAGCGGGGCCCAAGAGACCCAGTACTTC. It specifies CAISGASGAQETQYF.